Sequencing of this T cell receptor (beta chain) was carried out in a study of Ad26.COV2.S vaccination and SARS-CoV-2 variants. Study summary: COV1001, an Ad26.COV2.S trial, supplied this vaccine-arm donor. Intramuscular Ad26.COV2.S at 5x10^10 or 1x10^11 viral particles.

Sequencing used immunoSEQ multiplex PCR; TCRdb keeps in-frame clones, though not all of them. The top ten hold just under 5% of the sample, which has around 300,000 clones, around 89% seen once. Treatment defined: roughly 18 received Ad26.COV2.S at low or high dose, single or two shots; five or six received placebo; per-sample allocation not given. Collection of samples fell on day 63 after the first vaccine or placebo injection. The sequence derives from a person between 18 and 60 years old who received the Ad26.COV2.S COVID-19 vaccine or a placebo. Sequencing was performed on peripheral blood, taken in a trial of Ad26.COV2.S vaccine versus placebo.

Here the CDR3 reads CASSPRTAYNEQFF. The CDR3 DNA sequence: TGTGCCAGCAGCCCTCGGACCGCCTACAATGAGCAGTTCTTC. V usage is TRBV5-4 and J usage is TRBJ2-1; D gene uncertain. This CDR3 spans 14 amino acids. The germline V and J ends were trimmed by 4 bases and 2 bases, with 10 bases remaining between them. CDR1 is SGHNT and CDR2 is YYREEE in the germline V gene (reference sequence). Complete variable domain (other parts from reference TRBV5-4 and TRBJ2-1): ETGVTQSPTHLIKTRGQQVTLRCSSQSGHNTVSWYQQALGQGPQFIFQYYREEENGRGNFPPRFSGLQFPNYSSELNVNALELDDSALYLCASSPRTAYNEQFFGPGTRLTVL.